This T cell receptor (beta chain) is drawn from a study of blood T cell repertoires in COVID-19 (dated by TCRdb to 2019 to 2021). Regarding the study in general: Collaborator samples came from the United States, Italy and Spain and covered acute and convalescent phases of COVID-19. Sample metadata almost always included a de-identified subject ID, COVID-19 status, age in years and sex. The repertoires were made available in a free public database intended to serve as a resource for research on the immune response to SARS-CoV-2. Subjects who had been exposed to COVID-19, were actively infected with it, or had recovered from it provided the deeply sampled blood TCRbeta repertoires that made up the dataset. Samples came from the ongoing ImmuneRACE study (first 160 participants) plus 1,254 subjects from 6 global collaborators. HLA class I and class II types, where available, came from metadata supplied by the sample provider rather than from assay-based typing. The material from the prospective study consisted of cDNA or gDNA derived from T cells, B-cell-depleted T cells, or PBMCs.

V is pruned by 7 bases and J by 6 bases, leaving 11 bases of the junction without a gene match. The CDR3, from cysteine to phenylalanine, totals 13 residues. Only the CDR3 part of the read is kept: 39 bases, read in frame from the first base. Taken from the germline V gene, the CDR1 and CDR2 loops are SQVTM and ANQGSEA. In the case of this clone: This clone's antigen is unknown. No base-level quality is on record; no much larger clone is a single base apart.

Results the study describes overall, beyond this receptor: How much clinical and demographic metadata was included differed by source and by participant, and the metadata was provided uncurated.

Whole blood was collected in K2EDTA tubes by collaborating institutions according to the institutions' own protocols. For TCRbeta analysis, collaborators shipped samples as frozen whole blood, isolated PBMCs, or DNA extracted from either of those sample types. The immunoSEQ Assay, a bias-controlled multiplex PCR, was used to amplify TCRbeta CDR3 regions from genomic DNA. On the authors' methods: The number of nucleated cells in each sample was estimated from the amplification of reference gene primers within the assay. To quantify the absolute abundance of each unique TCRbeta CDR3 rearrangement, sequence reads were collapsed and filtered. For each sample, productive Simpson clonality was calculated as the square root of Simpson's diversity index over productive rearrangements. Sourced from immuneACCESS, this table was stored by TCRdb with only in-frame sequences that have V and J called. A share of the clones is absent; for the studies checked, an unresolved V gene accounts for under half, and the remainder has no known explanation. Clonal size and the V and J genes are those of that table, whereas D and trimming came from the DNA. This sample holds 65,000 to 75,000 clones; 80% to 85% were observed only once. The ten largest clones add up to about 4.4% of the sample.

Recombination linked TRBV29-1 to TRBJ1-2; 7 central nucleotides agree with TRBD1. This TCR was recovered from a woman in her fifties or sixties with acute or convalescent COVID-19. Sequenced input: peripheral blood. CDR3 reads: CSARDSLIDGYTF. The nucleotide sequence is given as TGCAGCGCTCGGGACAGCCTTATAGATGGCTACACCTTC.